This T cell receptor (beta chain) was sequenced in a study of OX40 agonist ivuxolimab in advanced cancers. Study background: The mean age was roughly 60 years, ranging from about 23 to 79, with 65% to 90% of participants male. Of the participants, approximately 36% had some prior anti-PD-1, anti-PD-L1 or anti-CTLA-4 therapy, which was allowed. Partial responses were achieved by three patients, one with hepatocellular carcinoma and two with cutaneous melanoma.

Method: immunoSEQ multiplex PCR; TCRdb's copy keeps in-frame clones and lacks some. The data contain 81,000 or so clones, around 90% of them seen just once; the ten biggest clones take up about 0.45%. General study results and limits: On average, CD8+ T cells showed a greater number of expanded clones than CD4+.

Deletions cut 4 bases from V and 8 bases from J, with 11 bases between. CDR1 SGHTS and CDR2 YDEGEE come from the germline V gene. The CDR3 consists of 12 residues. Concerning this clone itself: The antigen remains undetermined.

Sequenced material: CD4+ or CD8+ T cells sorted from blood, taken in a trial of the OX40 agonist ivuxolimab. This clonotype was sampled from an adult with an advanced solid tumor such as melanoma, head and neck, liver or kidney cancer. V is TRBV5-8 and J is TRBJ2-3; D gene uncertain. CDR3 protein: CASSGPSLTQYF. The CDR3 DNA follows: TGTGCCAGCAGCGGGCCGTCCCTTACGCAGTATTTT.